These T cell receptor beta chains were read from a single sample in a study of blood T cell repertoires in COVID-19. The table came from immunoSEQ multiplex PCR; TCRdb's copy has only in-frame clones and leaves some out. The sample has 200,000 to 250,000 clones, approximately 80% seen once. The specimen was peripheral blood. The receptors derive from a woman of 80 years or more with acute or convalescent COVID-19. CDR3s include the opening cysteine and the closing phenylalanine or tryptophan.

v_call cdr3_aa
TRBV11-2 CASSLPPRGPGALIEAFF
TRBV30 CAWSVQVNIYGYTF
TRBV7-2 CASSLGGTGAGYTF
TRBV7-3 CASRSTLGAGELFF
TRBV7-8 CASSLVGQQIHF
TRBV27 CASRTGGPYNEQFF
TRBV4-2 CASSLQSTNEKLFF
TRBV30 CASWTHNNNSPLHF
TRBV5-6 CASSRQAVTTYNEQFF
TRBV4-3 CASSHQGSGGADTQYF
TRBV19 CASSTQGQGSYEQYF
TRBV7-9 CASSLARGRAGEQYF
TRBV30 CAWSRGSMNTEAFF
TRBV19 CASSIEMAGVNSPLHF
TRBV4-1 CASSLSTSGRANSLFF
TRBV24-1 CATSKGEGEAFF
TRBV28 CASSRRTTGIGGYTF
TRBV5-6 CASSLAGGYTEAFF